The TCR beta chain described here comes from a study of graft-versus-host responses after intestinal transplantation. Study-level background: Recipients had transplants, and these were multivisceral, liver-intestinal, or isolated intestinal. After anti-thymocyte globulin induction, recipients took tacrolimus and steroids for three to four years.

The assay was immunoSEQ multiplex PCR, and TCRdb's table has in-frame clones only and misses some. The sample has 100,000 or so clones, over 75% seen once; the top ten hold roughly 0.97%. Remarks on this clone: Its antigen is unidentified.

Whole-study findings and limits: Recipient-marrow GvH clones were detected, some having first appeared in ileum or blood. Early after transplant, HvG clones declined as circulating GvH clones peaked.

Germline values: CDR1 LNHDA, CDR2 SQIVND (reference sequence). Trimming removed 5 bases from V and 0 bases from J, with 14 bases in between. The CDR3 loop spans 17 amino acids. Sequenced material: unstimulated CD4+ T cells sorted from spleen or lymph node cells, taken before transplant. This chain connects TRBV19 to TRBJ2-6; maybe TRBD2 (6 bases). The sequence derives from a human donor who was the organ donor for an intestinal transplant. Written as DNA, the CDR3 is TGTGCCAGTAGTCGGACCGGGGGAAACTCTGGGGCCAACGTCCTGACTTTC. As protein: CASSRTGGNSGANVLTF.